These 27 T cell receptor delta chains came from one sample sequenced in a study of γδ T cells in repeated Plasmodium falciparum infection. Flow sorting of PBMC yielded separate Vgamma9/Vdelta2+ and Vdelta2-negative gammadelta T cell populations for bulk repertoire analysis. TCRdb re-called the multiplex PCR reads via CATT. The sample lists some 50,000 delta-chain clones; around 1.6% were seen once. The sample comprised gamma-delta T cells from blood. The receptors originated from a pool of human donors (malaria-infected and uninfected, not separated).

Of note for this clone: This likely came from a read error, as a far larger clone is one base away. The sample contains more than one DNA sequence encoding this CDR3. This chain links TRDV1 with TRDJ1; D possibly uses TRDD2 or TRDD3 (7 bases each). The CDR3 contains 21 residues. Looked up from germline, CDR1 is TSWWSYY and CDR2 is QGS. The V and J ends lost 0 bases and 0 bases respectively, with 26 bases between them. The CDR3 protein is CALGELGFPSFLGGYTDKLIF. The CDR3 DNA reads TGTGCTCTTGGGGAACTAGGGTTTCCCTCCTTCCTGGGGGGTTACACCGATAAACTCATCTTT.

There are a few counts of this clone. The mismatch at residue 15 between this DNA's translation and the TCRdb protein of a much larger clone likely reflects a read error; the protein shown is translated from the DNA. The V and J genes are TRDV1 and TRDJ1; the match to TRDD3 covers 8 bases. Germline assignment: CDR1 TSWWSYY and CDR2 QGS. CDR3 length: 16 residues. The CDR3 here is CALGRATLGDNDKLTF. CDR3 coding DNA: TGTGCTCTTGGTAGGGCTACTCTGGGGGACAACGATAAACTCACCTTT.

There are a few counts of this clone. A far more abundant clone sits one base away, making this likely a read error. This specimen includes other DNA sequences encoding the same CDR3. This chain links TRDV1 with TRDJ1; TRDD3 matches 13 bases. Because TCRdb records no J gene, it was assigned here through a match of the DNA to germline. This CDR3 comprises 23 residues. Germline CDR1 is TSWWSYY and CDR2 is QGS. CDR3: CALGEIGRTSSSYWGIRTDKLIF. CDR3 nucleotides: TGTGCCCTTGGGGAAATTGGGCGAACTTCCTCTTCATACTGGGGGATACGTACCGATAAACTCATCTTT.

This clone is medium-sized within its sample. The chain uses TRDV2 and TRDJ1, with 7 bases that match TRDD3. V shed 2 bases, J shed 0 bases, and the junction held 8 bases outside the gene matches. The length of the CDR3 is 16 residues. Per the germline V gene, CDR1 is GEAIGNYY and CDR2 is EKD. The CDR3 nucleotides are TGTGCCTGTGACAACTTGGGGGAAGCCCACACCGATAAACTCATCTTT. This codes for CACDNLGEAHTDKLIF.

On this clone: TCRdb assigns this DNA the protein of a much larger clone, which departs from its translation at residue 12; this likely reflects a read error, and the protein shown comes from translating the DNA. The V gene is TRDV3, the J gene TRDJ1; 12 bases align to TRDD3. TCRdb carries no J gene annotation; the J gene was assigned here by matching the DNA with germline. This CDR3 spans 15 amino acids. Looked up from germline, CDR1 is TVYSNPD and CDR2 is GDNSRS (reference sequence). Here the CDR3 DNA reads TGTGCCTCCTGGGGGATACGAACTAACACCGATGAACTCATCTTT. This sequence encodes CASWGIRTNTDELIF.

This clone was counted only a few times. TCRdb has a much larger clone's protein, which differs at residue 5 from the translation of this DNA, likely because of a read error; what is shown is the protein translated from the DNA. V usage is TRDV1 and J usage is TRDJ1; D call uncertain. TCRdb is silent on the J gene; assignment here came from matching the DNA to germline. The CDR3 sequence is 16 residues long. Germline CDR1 is TSWWSYY and CDR2 is QGS. V was pared by 4 bases and J by 7 bases, with 22 bases between. CDR3 in amino acids: CALGGLIPQKEGKLIF. CDR3 nucleotides: TGTGCTCTTGGGGGACTTATCCCCCAAAAGGAGGGTAAACTCATCTTT.

A word on this clone: The protein in TCRdb stems from a much larger clone and differs at residue 21 from this DNA's translation, likely a read error; here the protein is translated from the DNA. The chain has TRDV1 and TRDJ1; TRDD3 matches at 10 bases. CDR1 is TSWWSYY, CDR2 QGS, per germline. There are 22 residues in the CDR3. The DNA of the CDR3 is TGTGCTCTTGGGGAAGTTGGCCCTCTCAAAGTACTGGGGGATCCGAACACCGATAAACTCACCTTT. It codes for CALGEVGPLKVLGDPNTDKLTF.

In its sample, this clone was seen a few times. TCRdb records a much larger clone's protein for this DNA, with a difference at residue 6 that likely arises from a read error; the protein given is the translation of the DNA. The chain links TRDV1 to TRDJ1, with 8 positions matching TRDD3. Here the J gene came from matching the DNA to germline, since TCRdb omits it. V lost 1 base and J lost 0; bases outside the gene matches: 22. CDR3 length: 22 residues. CDR1 TSWWSYY and CDR2 QGS come from the germline V gene. CDR3 bases: TGTGCTCTTGGGGAACCCGACTACGCCTCGGGGATACTCACACCTTACACCGATAAACTCATCTTT. Translating it yields CALGEPDYASGILTPYTDKLIF.

This clone was picked up a small number of times. The protein TCRdb lists belongs to a much larger clone and differs from this DNA's translation at residue 7, which points to a read error; the protein shown is made from the DNA. The genes are TRDV1 and TRDJ1, with a weak D call TRDD2 (5 bases). TCRdb records no J gene; here it was assigned by comparing the DNA to germline. The germline V gene encodes CDR1 TSWWSYY and CDR2 QGS. The V and J ends lost 2 bases and 0 bases respectively, with 28 bases between them. The CDR3 loop spans 21 amino acids. CDR3 region: CALGEDPTPRPTRTYTDKLIF. CDR3 coding DNA: TGTGCTCTTGGGGAAGACCCTACTCCACGTCCGACCCGGACGTACACCGATAAACTCATCTTT.

This clone was counted a few times. This DNA translates differently at residue 13 from the TCRdb protein, which is that of a much larger clone; a read error is likely, and the protein shown is the DNA's own translation. The CDR3 bases are TGTGCCTGTGACACACTTGCTGGGGGATACAGCGATGAACTCATCTTT. This codes for CACDTLAGGYSDELIF. V usage is TRDV2 and J usage is TRDJ1; 11 bases are a match to TRDD3. TCRdb records no J gene; here it was assigned by comparing the DNA to germline. The CDR3 loop spans 16 amino acids. Germline CDR1 is GEAIGNYY and CDR2 is EKD.

With regard to this clone: For this DNA, TCRdb reports the protein of a much larger clone, which diverges at residue 10, most likely from a read error; the protein presented here is translated directly from the DNA. The chain couples TRDV1 to TRDJ1; 8 bases fit TRDD3. The J gene is not listed in TCRdb, so it was assigned here from a DNA match to germline. With V trimmed by 8 bases and J by 1 base, 12 bases remained unmatched. CDR3 length: 16 amino acids. Per germline, CDR1 TSWWSYY and CDR2 QGS. DNA for the CDR3: TGTGCTCTTAGGAAATGGGGGATTTATAGCACCGATAAACTCATCTTT. Residues: CALRKWGIYSTDKLIF.

The sample holds many counts of this clone. The amino acid sequence in TCRdb belongs to a much larger clone and departs from this DNA's translation at residue 11, likely a sequencing read error; the sequence shown is translated from the DNA. The chain uses TRDV1 and TRDJ1; TRDD3 matches 9 bases. Germline matching of the DNA provided the J gene here, since TCRdb leaves it blank. V was pared by 3 bases and J by 1 base, with 9 bases of the junction left unmatched. Germline V gene sequence: CDR1 TSWWSYY, CDR2 QGS. The CDR3 length is 17 residues. The CDR3 loop reads CALGETYWGTSTDKLIF. As DNA, the CDR3 is TGTGCTCTTGGGGAGACATACTGGGGGACGTCCACCGATAAACTCATCTTT.

About this clone: Translating this DNA gives a protein that differs at residue 5 from the TCRdb one, which belongs to a much larger clone; a read error is likely, and the protein shown is this translation. The chain couples TRDV1 to TRDJ1, with 8 bases aligning to TRDD3. Since TCRdb gives no J gene, matching the DNA to germline was used here to assign it. The junction had 27 bases not matched to a gene; V was cut back by 4 bases and J by 2 bases. Germline V CDR1 and CDR2: TSWWSYY, QGS. The CDR3 covers 22 residues. CDR3 residues: CALGGQPYAGALVVGDTDKLIF. The CDR3 DNA is TGTGCTCTTGGGGGACAGCCCTACGCTGGTGCTTTAGTAGTGGGGGATACCGATAAACTCATCTTT.

In its sample, this clone was seen a few times. This DNA's translation and the protein TCRdb lists, from a much larger clone, do not match at residue 15, likely due to a read error; the protein shown is translated from the DNA. CDR3 residues: CALGAPSYVSLLGDAADKLIF. The CDR3 DNA follows: TGTGCTCTTGGGGCCCCTTCCTACGTATCCCTACTGGGGGATGCGGCCGATAAACTCATCTTT. The chain carries TRDV1 and TRDJ1, with D possibly matching TRDD3 (10 bases). Here the J gene was assigned by germline matching of the DNA, as TCRdb has none. Germline V CDR1 and CDR2: TSWWSYY, QGS. The CDR3 has 21 residues. Trimming cost V 4 bases and J 3 bases, with 33 bases left between them.

The table lists this clone with a few counts. TCRdb's entry gives the protein of a much larger clone, which mismatches this DNA's translation at residue 8, likely from a read error; the protein reported here is translated from the DNA. This chain joins TRDV2 and TRDJ1; 7 bases map to TRDD3. TCRdb records no J gene; here it was assigned by comparing the DNA to germline. V was pared by 0 bases and J by 2 bases, with 5 bases of the junction left unmatched. CDR3 length: 15 residues. Germline values: CDR1 GEAIGNYY, CDR2 EKD. The CDR3 coding sequence is TGTGCCTGTGACACCCTGGGGATAAAAACCGATAAACTCATCTTT. Translating it yields CACDTLGIKTDKLIF.

This clone occurred a few times. The protein recorded in TCRdb matches a much larger clone and deviates from this DNA's translation at residue 15, suggesting a read error; the protein here is obtained by translating the DNA. The V gene call is TRDV1, and the J gene call is absent; the table calls TRDD3, which could not be checked here. The CDR3 runs to 17 residues. Per the germline V gene, CDR1 is TSWWSYY and CDR2 is QGS. The CDR3 bases are TGTGCTCTTGGAATGAGGGGGATACGCCGCGTGTTCGATAAATTCATCTTT. Amino acid sequence: CALGMRGIRRVFDKFIF.

This clone appeared a few times. TCRdb has a much larger clone's protein, which differs at residue 16 from the translation of this DNA, likely because of a read error; what is shown is the protein translated from the DNA. The J segment was not called; the V segment is TRDV1; TRDD3 is the table's D call, not checked against the DNA. This CDR3 is 18 amino acids long. In germline, CDR1 is TSWWSYY, CDR2 QGS. CDR3 amino acids: CALGERGAGILGTDKPIF. The CDR3 DNA reads TGTGCTCTTGGGGAACGTGGAGCGGGGATACTGGGTACCGATAAACCCATCTTT.

In regard to this clone: The protein held in TCRdb is that of a much larger clone and does not match this DNA's translation at residue 4, likely because of a read error; the protein shown is translated from the DNA. This chain joins TRDV2 and TRDJ3, with TRDD3 matching over 7 bases. The J gene, not given by TCRdb, was assigned here from a germline match of the nucleotide sequence. Per germline, CDR1 GEAIGNYY and CDR2 EKD. V lost 5 bases, J lost 2 bases, and 20 bases stayed unmatched. CDR3 length equals 21 residues. The CDR3 sequence: CACGKRSWGFLKTWDTRQMFF. CDR3 sequence (DNA): TGTGCCTGTGGCAAGAGGAGCTGGGGGTTCCTTAAGACCTGGGACACCCGACAGATGTTTTTC.

There are many counts of this clone. TCRdb has a much larger clone's protein, which differs at residue 11 from the translation of this DNA, likely because of a read error; what is shown is the protein translated from the DNA. The chain is built from TRDV1 and TRDJ1, with D perhaps matching TRDD2 (5 bases). The CDR3 loop spans 18 amino acids. Trimming took off 3 bases at V and 2 bases at J, with 22 bases between the two ends. The germline CDR1 and CDR2 sequences are TSWWSYY and QGS. CDR3 DNA: TGTGCTCTTGGGGAGCTTAGGTCCCCTACTACGGGTACCGATAAACTCATCTTT. Protein sequence: CALGELRSPTTGTDKLIF.

The table lists this clone with a few counts. With a much larger clone just one base away, this may be a read error. This sample also contains other DNA sequences that code for the same CDR3. The V call is TRDV1, the J call TRDJ1; D is uncertain. This CDR3 contains 14 residues. The germline V gene encodes CDR1 TSWWSYY and CDR2 QGS. The CDR3, as DNA: TGTGCTCTTGGGGACCGAACCTTATCCGATAAGCTCATCTTT. It yields the protein CALGDRTLSDKLIF.

About this clone itself: This DNA's translation and the protein TCRdb lists, from a much larger clone, do not match at residue 12, likely due to a read error; the protein shown is translated from the DNA. The chain joins TRDV2 to TRDJ1; 12 bases are shared with TRDD3. TCRdb records no J gene; here it was assigned by comparing the DNA to germline. The CDR3 loop spans 17 amino acids. Trimming cost V 3 bases and J 3 bases; bases outside gene matches: 10. Germline V lookup: CDR1 GEAIGNYY, CDR2 EKD. The CDR3 spells CACDPVLGDTYADKLIF. CDR3 sequence (DNA): TGTGCCTGTGACCCAGTACTGGGGGATACCTACGCCGATAAACTCATCTTT.

This clone occurred a few times. A far more abundant clone sits one base away, making this likely a read error. The same CDR3 also results from other DNA sequences found in this sample. The gene calls are TRDV1 and TRDJ1; D is undetermined. CDR1 and CDR2 (germline): TSWWSYY, QGS. The CDR3 loop spans 17 amino acids. The V and J ends lost 1 base and 3 bases respectively, with 18 bases between them. As DNA, the CDR3 is TGTGCTCTTGGGGAACGGTACCCGGGGCATGTTTCCGATAAACTCATCTTT. Amino acids: CALGERYPGHVSDKLIF.

In the case of this clone: The mismatch at residue 16 between this DNA's translation and the TCRdb protein of a much larger clone likely reflects a read error; the protein shown is translated from the DNA. The genes are TRDV1 and TRDJ1, with a possible D match to TRDD3 (6 bases). Matching the DNA to germline supplied the J gene, which TCRdb does not give. V lost 2 bases, J lost 8 bases, and 30 bases lay in between. Germline assignment: CDR1 TSWWSYY and CDR2 QGS. The CDR3 sequence is 19 residues long. The CDR3 DNA sequence: TGTGCTCTTGGGGAATTCTCTAAAAGATTCCGTACTGGGTTTAAGAAACTCATCTTT. Translated: CALGEFSKRFRTGFKKLIF.

This clone was found many times. This sequence joins TRDV1 and TRDJ1, with D perhaps TRDD3 (6 bases). Here the J gene came from matching the DNA to germline, since TCRdb omits it. Germline-derived CDR1 and CDR2 are TSWWSYY and QGS. V was cut by 2 bases and J by 4 bases, with 35 bases left in between. This CDR3 is built from 22 residues. CDR3 nucleotides: TGTGCTCTTGGGGAAAGGGGATCTACCTTTGAGTTGCGGTGGGGGTTTGTCGATAAACTCATCTTT. Its protein is CALGERGSTFELRWGFVDKLIF.

This clone was seen ten or more times. Translating this DNA gives a protein that differs at residue 3 from the TCRdb one, which belongs to a much larger clone; a read error is likely, and the protein shown is this translation. The chain employs TRDV1 and TRDJ1; 8 positions match TRDD3. J lost 0 bases, V lost 11 bases, and 17 bases had no gene match. Germline CDR1 and CDR2: TSWWSYY and QGS. This CDR3 contains 17 residues. The CDR3 nucleotides are TGTGCTATTAAGAAAGGTAGCTGGGGGAAGTACACCGATAAACTCATCTTT. It specifies CAIKKGSWGKYTDKLIF.

To note about this clone: The protein given by TCRdb reflects a much larger clone and differs at residue 3 from this DNA's translation, likely from a read error; the protein shown is the DNA's translation. The genes are TRDV1 and TRDJ1, with 8 bases lining up with TRDD3. The J gene, not given by TCRdb, was assigned here from a germline match of the nucleotide sequence. The length of the CDR3 is 21 residues. Germline V CDR1 and CDR2: TSWWSYY, QGS. The CDR3 loop reads CAPGELAFPNTGGTYTDKLIF. CDR3 bases: TGTGCTCCTGGGGAATTGGCCTTCCCGAATACTGGGGGCACTTACACCGATAAACTCATCTTT.

About this clone: The protein given by TCRdb reflects a much larger clone and differs at residue 5 from this DNA's translation, likely from a read error; the protein shown is the DNA's translation. This chain connects TRDV1 to TRDJ1; the D gene is possibly TRDD3 (10 bases). No J segment appears in TCRdb, so it was assigned here by matching the sequence to germline. V gave up 4 bases and J gave up 3 bases, with 42 bases separating them. Germline V CDR1 and CDR2: TSWWSYY, QGS. The CDR3 extends over 24 amino acids. As DNA, the CDR3 is TGTGCTCTTGGGGGACGGTTTGTAGGCCTTCCTACTCTGGGGGATAAGGGTCTATCCGATAAACTCATCTTT. This gives the protein CALGGRFVGLPTLGDKGLSDKLIF.